A single sample gave rise to the 5 T cell receptor beta chains below, sequenced in a study of identifying expanded T cells in peripheral blood. Some clones are missing from TCRdb's copy, which holds only in-frame ones; the method was immunoSEQ multiplex PCR. The sample lists over 100,000 clones; about 91% were seen once. Input material: blood. The source of these receptors is a person aged 18 to 75 in good health.

J is TRBJ1-2 and V is TRBV18, with D tentatively TRBD1 (6 bases). This CDR3 has 17 amino acids. Germline lookup yields CDR1 KGHSH and CDR2 LQKENI. The V and J ends lost 1 base and 8 bases respectively, with 23 bases between them. The DNA of the CDR3 is TGTGCCAGCTCACCACGGGACACGGTACTCTCCCCCTACGGCTACACCTTC. This encodes CASSPRDTVLSPYGYTF.

The chain uses TRBV18 and TRBJ1-6; D might be TRBD1 (5 bases). V was clipped by 0 bases and J by 7 bases, with 10 bases between them. From germline, CDR1 is KGHSH and CDR2 LQKENI. The CDR3 is made up of 15 amino acids. CDR3 region: CASSPPGPRNSPLHF. The CDR3 DNA sequence: TGTGCCAGCTCACCACCGGGACCCCGGAATTCACCCCTCCACTTT.

The gene calls are TRBV15 and TRBJ1-2, with D hard to call. Germline V CDR1 and CDR2: LNHNV, YYDKDF (reference sequence). V dropped 2 bases and J dropped 8 bases, with 18 bases sitting between them. CDR3 length equals 15 residues. CDR3: CATSRIPGPQYGYTF. In DNA form, the CDR3 reads TGTGCCACCAGCAGAATCCCCGGGCCACAGTACGGCTACACCTTC.

The chain uses TRBV18 and TRBJ2-7; D possibly corresponds to TRBD1 (6 bases). Germline V lookup: CDR1 KGHSH, CDR2 LQKENI. V was trimmed by 0 bases and J by 3 bases, leaving 12 bases between them. This CDR3 region has 15 residues. The CDR3 bases are TGTGCCAGCTCACCACCGGCAGGGGTGGGCTACGAGCAGTACTTC. It codes for CASSPPAGVGYEQYF.

The V gene is TRBV28, the J gene TRBJ2-4; 13 bases align to TRBD2. V lost 6 bases to trimming and J lost 1 base; unmatched junction nucleotides: 18. The CDR3 has 21 amino acids. CDR1 and CDR2 from the germline V gene are MDHEN and SYDVKM. The CDR3 DNA reads TGTGCCAGCAGGACAGGACAGGGGGGACTAGCGGGACTGGTGGCCAAAAACATTCAGTACTTC. As protein: CASRTGQGGLAGLVAKNIQYF.